The 27 T cell receptor beta chains reported below all come from one sample, sequenced in a study of regulatory T cells in long-lasting Graves disease. The time point was: newly diagnosed GD, antithyroid drugs for less than 3 months. The TCR library was made from RNA that had been extracted from PBMCs in TRIzol. According to the study, TCR beta libraries were built with iRepertoire HTBI primers and CDR3-region Arm-PCR. TCRdb itself ran the multiplex PCR reads through MiXCR, one entry per CDR3 protein. Of about 530,000 distinct CDR3 sequences in the sample, 15% to 20% were seen once. The sample was also linked to a second study, of T cells in Graves' hyperthyroidism and ophthalmopathy.

The input for sequencing was peripheral blood mononuclear cells (PBMCs), taken at new diagnosis, from a patient treated with antithyroid drugs. Receptors originate from a woman aged 35-60 years with Graves disease.

This chain links TRBV7-8 with TRBJ1-1; D is ambiguous. This CDR3 is built from 17 residues. V shed 4 bases and J shed 5 bases, with 23 bases lying between them. Germline V CDR1 and CDR2: SGHVS, FQNEAQ. This CDR3 reads CASSSKPRASLPTEAFF. DNA of the CDR3: TGTGCCAGCAGCTCGAAACCCCGGGCCTCCCTACCAACTGAAGCTTTCTTT. Looking up the rest from reference TRBV7-8 and TRBJ1-1 gives the full variable domain: GAGVSQSPRYKVAKRGQDVALRCDPISGHVSLFWYQQALGQGPEFLTYFQNEAQLDKSGLPSDRFFAERPEGSVSTLKIQRTQQEDSAVYLCASSSKPRASLPTEAFFGQGTRLTVV.

This clonotype was seen a single time. Germline is not matched at one junction end, which may reflect a read error. The rearrangement uses TRBV11-2 and TRBJ2-7; 8 bases fit TRBD1. This CDR3 contains 14 residues. The V gene's germline CDR1 is SGHAT and CDR2 FQNNGV. The CDR3 DNA reads as TGTGCCGGCAGCCGACAGGGGATTACCTACGAGCAGTACTTC. Translation gives CAGSRQGITYEQYF.

This clonotype was counted many times. The CDR3 DNA follows: TGCAGTGCAAGGCAGCCGAACACTGAAGCTTTCTTT. Residues: CSARQPNTEAFF. The chain links TRBV20-1 to TRBJ1-1; D is uncertain. The germline V and J ends were trimmed by 6 bases and 1 base, with 9 bases remaining between them. Per the germline V gene, CDR1 is DFQATT and CDR2 is SNEGSKA (reference sequence). The CDR3 covers 12 residues.

This clonotype turned up a few times. The CDR3 loop is CASSASVIQETQYF. CDR3 sequence (DNA): TGTGCCAGTAGTGCCTCAGTGATCCAAGAGACCCAGTACTTC. The gene calls are TRBV19 and TRBJ2-5; D is uncertain. Trimming removed 5 bases from V and 1 base from J, with 11 bases in between. Germline V gives CDR1 LNHDA, CDR2 SQIVND (reference sequence). The CDR3 contains 14 residues.

The table lists this clonotype with many counts. The J gene is TRBJ2-1, the V gene TRBV4-1, with 8 bases matching TRBD1. J was trimmed by 4 bases and V by 3 bases; bases with no gene match: 5. This CDR3 region has 15 residues. Looked up from germline, CDR1 is MGHRA and CDR2 is YSYEKL. As DNA, the CDR3 is TGCGCCAGCAGCCACCGGACAGGGTGGTACAATGAGCAGTTCTTC. Protein: CASSHRTGWYNEQFF.

The CDR3 coding sequence is TGTGCCAGCAGCTTTGACGGCTCCTATAATTCACCCCTCCACTTT. The encoded protein is CASSFDGSYNSPLHF. The chain carries TRBV28 and TRBJ1-6, with D unclear. With 6 bases removed from V and 0 bases from J, the gap between germline ends came to 9 bases. CDR1 and CDR2 from the germline V gene are MDHEN and SYDVKM. There are 15 residues in the CDR3.

The table lists this clonotype with many counts. The V call is TRBV11-2, the J call TRBJ2-7; D might be TRBD1 or TRBD2, each matching 5 bases. Germline V lookup: CDR1 SGHAT, CDR2 FQNNGV. The germline V and J ends were trimmed by 3 bases and 5 bases, with 11 bases remaining between them. The CDR3 has 13 amino acids. The CDR3 is CASSFGTSNEQYF. CDR3 in DNA: TGTGCCAGCAGCTTCGGGACGTCTAACGAGCAGTACTTC.

The genes are TRBV4-1 and TRBJ1-1, with D possibly being TRBD1 (5 bases). V lost 0 bases to trimming and J lost 6 bases, with 17 bases between them. Per germline, CDR1 MGHRA and CDR2 YSYEKL. The CDR3 runs 16 residues. The CDR3 is CASSQEGRQLIPEAFF. The CDR3 DNA reads as TGCGCCAGCAGCCAAGAGGGAAGACAGCTAATCCCTGAAGCTTTCTTT.

At least ten counts were recorded for this clonotype. This sequence joins TRBV10-2 and TRBJ1-1; no clear D. The CDR3 sequence is 14 residues long. Trimming removed 7 bases at V and 1 base at J, with 13 bases between. The germline V gene encodes CDR1 WSHSY and CDR2 SAAADI. CDR3 amino acids: CASTADTWNTEAFF. The CDR3 coding sequence is TGCGCCAGCACCGCCGACACATGGAACACTGAAGCTTTCTTT.

Ten or more counts support this clonotype. The rearrangement uses TRBV6-5 and TRBJ1-6, with D tentatively TRBD1 (5 bases). Looked up from germline, CDR1 is MNHEY and CDR2 is SVGAGI. The CDR3 covers 17 residues. The germline V and J ends were trimmed by 2 bases and 6 bases, with 17 bases remaining between them. The chain's CDR3 is CASSYGRGPTLNSPLHF. The CDR3, as DNA: TGTGCCAGCAGTTACGGGAGGGGCCCTACGCTTAATTCACCCCTCCACTTT.

This clonotype showed up many times. The chain employs TRBV5-1 and TRBJ2-5, with 9 nucleotides matching TRBD1. V dropped 3 bases and J dropped 4; count of bases not matched to a gene: 4. This CDR3 spans 14 amino acids. Germline lookup yields CDR1 SGHRS and CDR2 YFSETQ. CDR3 sequence reads: CASSSNRGLETQYF. The DNA for the CDR3 is TGCGCCAGCAGCTCCAACAGGGGGCTAGAGACCCAGTACTTC. Supplemented by reference TRBV5-1 and TRBJ2-5, the full variable domain reads KAGVTQTPRYLIKTRGQQVTLSCSPISGHRSVSWYQQTPGQGLQFLFEYFSETQRNKGNFPGRFSGRQFSNSRSEMNVSTLELGDSALYLCASSSNRGLETQYFGPGTRLLVL.

Many counts were recorded for this clonotype. J is TRBJ1-1 and V is TRBV2; 7 nucleotides match TRBD1. CDR1 and CDR2 from the germline V gene are SNHLY and FYNNEI. This CDR3 has 14 amino acids. Germline trimming cut 8 bases from V and 0 bases from J; bases unmatched to any gene: 6. CDR3 nucleotide sequence: TGTGCCAGCGGGAAGGGGGCCCTGAACACTGAAGCTTTCTTT. Translated: CASGKGALNTEAFF.

Many counts were recorded for this clonotype. The chain carries TRBV5-1 and TRBJ2-3; D is undetermined. Trimming cost V 4 bases and J 4 bases, with 10 bases left between them. The germline V gene encodes CDR1 SGHRS and CDR2 YFSETQ. The length of the CDR3 is 13 residues. The CDR3 sequence: CASSLLSADTQYF. CDR3 sequence (DNA): TGCGCCAGCAGCCTTCTGAGCGCAGATACGCAGTATTTT. Using reference TRBV5-1 and TRBJ2-3 for the parts outside the CDR3, the full variable domain is KAGVTQTPRYLIKTRGQQVTLSCSPISGHRSVSWYQQTPGQGLQFLFEYFSETQRNKGNFPGRFSGRQFSNSRSEMNVSTLELGDSALYLCASSLLSADTQYFGPGTRLTVL.

This clonotype appeared a few times. The rearrangement joins TRBV19 to TRBJ1-5, with TRBD1 identical over 7 bases. The germline CDR1 and CDR2 sequences are LNHDA and SQIVND (reference sequence). J gave up 6 bases and V 7 bases, and 9 bases lay outside the gene matches. CDR3 length equals 14 residues. CDR3: CASTPTGLGQPQHF. CDR3 DNA sequence: TGTGCCAGTACACCGACAGGGTTAGGTCAGCCCCAGCATTTT.

There are many counts of this clonotype. The genes are TRBV29-1 and TRBJ1-2, with D possibly matching TRBD1 (5 bases). V lost 0 bases and J lost 4, with 15 bases in between. Germline assignment: CDR1 SQVTM and CDR2 ANQGSEA. The CDR3 has 15 amino acids. The CDR3 sequence: CSVEDQGRATYGYTF. CDR3 coding DNA: TGCAGCGTTGAAGATCAGGGCAGGGCGACCTATGGCTACACCTTC.

At least ten counts were recorded for this clonotype. The chain employs TRBV5-4 and TRBJ2-3; TRBD2 matches at 9 bases. This CDR3 region has 16 residues. V lost 2 bases, J lost 0 bases, and 4 bases stayed unmatched. Per the germline V gene, CDR1 is SGHNT and CDR2 is YYREEE (reference sequence). This CDR3 reads CASSFPSGTSTDTQYF. Here the CDR3 DNA reads TGTGCCAGCAGCTTTCCTAGCGGGACTAGCACAGATACGCAGTATTTT.

There are many counts of this clonotype. One junction end does not reproduce the germline sequence, and a read error may be involved. The chain couples TRBV3-1 to TRBJ1-1, with unresolved D. CDR1 is LGHDT and CDR2 is YNNKEL in the germline V gene (reference sequence). CDR3 length equals 14 residues. This CDR3 reads CASSESGWDTEAFF. CDR3 bases: TGCGCCAGCAGCGAATCTGGGTGGGACACTGAAGCTTTCTTT. Looking up the rest from reference TRBV3-1 and TRBJ1-1 gives the full variable domain: DTAVSQTPKYLVTQMGNDKSIKCEQNLGHDTMYWYKQDSKKFLKIMFSYNNKELIINETVPNRFSPKSPDKAHLNLHINSLELGDSAVYFCASSESGWDTEAFFGQGTRLTVV.

The sample holds many counts of this clonotype. The chain employs TRBV2 and TRBJ1-5; 7 bases fit TRBD1. CDR3 length: 16 residues. The junction had 7 bases not matched to a gene; V was cut back by 3 bases and J by 2 bases. Germline V lookup: CDR1 SNHLY, CDR2 FYNNEI. The CDR3 loop is CASSDSAGTGNQPQHF. The CDR3 region has the DNA TGTGCCAGCAGTGACAGCGCCGGGACAGGCAATCAGCCCCAGCATTTT.

This clonotype has more than one count but fewer than ten. The chain links TRBV11-3 to TRBJ1-6; D gene uncertain. Looked up from germline, CDR1 is SGHNT and CDR2 is YENEEA. V was pared by 4 bases and J by 8 bases, with 15 bases between. This CDR3 has 15 residues. CDR3 in DNA: TGTGCCAGCAGCTCGACCCACGCGGCTTATTCACCCCTCCACTTT. This sequence encodes CASSSTHAAYSPLHF.

To note about this clonotype: A read error is possible here, since a much larger clone lies one base away. V and J are TRBV29-1 and TRBJ1-1; D gene unclear. Germline lookup yields CDR1 SQVTM and CDR2 ANQGSEA. Trimming stripped 3 bases from V and 1 base from J, with 9 bases between. The CDR3 is made up of 13 amino acids. The CDR3 loop is CSVERPRNTEAFF. The DNA for the CDR3 is TGCAGCGTTGAGAGACCCAGGAACACTGAAGCTTTCTTT.

This chain joins TRBV5-5 and TRBJ2-3; a weak D match, TRBD2 (5 bases). Germline assignment: CDR1 SGHKS and CDR2 YYEKEE (reference sequence). V was cut by 6 bases and J by 3 bases, with 17 bases left in between. The CDR3 extends over 15 amino acids. CDR3: CASIPPGWETDTQYF. In nucleotides, the CDR3 is TGTGCCAGCATCCCCCCGGGGTGGGAAACAGATACGCAGTATTTT.

This clonotype was recorded at least ten times. The J gene is TRBJ2-7, the V gene TRBV5-6; D is ambiguous. V lost 4 bases and J lost 4, with 12 bases in between. Germline-derived CDR1 and CDR2 are SGHDT and YYEEEE. The length of the CDR3 is 13 residues. CDR3 coding DNA: TGTGCCAGCAGCCCACAAACTTTATACGAGCAGTACTTC. Amino acid sequence: CASSPQTLYEQYF.

This chain connects TRBV12-3 or TRBV12-4 to TRBJ2-7, with D possibly called TRBD1 or TRBD2 (5 bases each). The CDR3 sequence is 12 residues long. V lost 3 bases and J lost 12, with 15 bases in between. CDR3 in amino acids: CASSLGPRGGYF. DNA for the CDR3: TGTGCCAGCAGTTTGGGACCTCGAGGAGGGTACTTC.

This clonotype has just a few counts. The genes are TRBV7-9 and TRBJ1-1, with TRBD1 matching over 8 bases. CDR3 length: 17 amino acids. Per the germline V gene, CDR1 is SEHNR and CDR2 is FQNEAQ (reference sequence). V lost 6 bases to trimming and J lost 0 bases; unmatched junction nucleotides: 12. The CDR3 reads CASSPGQGAALNTEAFF. CDR3 nucleotide sequence: TGTGCCAGCAGTCCTGGCCAGGGGGCGGCTTTGAACACTGAAGCTTTCTTT.

This clonotype was found a few times. In DNA, the CDR3 is TGTGCCGGGCCGCGTCGGCCCTCTACATGTACTGAAGCTTTCTTT. Amino acids: CAGPRRPSTCTEAFF. The V and J genes are TRBV7-3 and TRBJ1-1; D gene ambiguous. Per germline, CDR1 SGHTA and CDR2 FQGTGA. The CDR3 loop spans 15 amino acids. Trimming stripped 11 bases from V and 5 bases from J, with 24 bases between.

CDR3: CASSRGALDEQYF. CDR3 nucleotides: TGTGCCAGCAGCCGCGGGGCTTTGGACGAGCAGTACTTC. This chain uses TRBV3-1 with TRBJ2-7, with a weak D call TRBD2 (6 bases). In germline, CDR1 is LGHDT, CDR2 YNNKEL (reference sequence). The CDR3 is 13 amino acids. Trimming removed 4 bases at V and 5 bases at J, with 12 bases between.

The J gene is TRBJ1-1, the V gene TRBV4-1; D possibly corresponds to TRBD1 (6 bases). V dropped 1 base and J dropped 6 bases, with 18 bases sitting between them. CDR3 length: 16 amino acids. The germline gives CDR1 MGHRA, CDR2 YSYEKL. The CDR3 DNA reads TGCGCCAGCAGCCAAGGCCGACAGGCAGGTCGACCTGAAGCTTTCTTT. Its translation: CASSQGRQAGRPEAFF.